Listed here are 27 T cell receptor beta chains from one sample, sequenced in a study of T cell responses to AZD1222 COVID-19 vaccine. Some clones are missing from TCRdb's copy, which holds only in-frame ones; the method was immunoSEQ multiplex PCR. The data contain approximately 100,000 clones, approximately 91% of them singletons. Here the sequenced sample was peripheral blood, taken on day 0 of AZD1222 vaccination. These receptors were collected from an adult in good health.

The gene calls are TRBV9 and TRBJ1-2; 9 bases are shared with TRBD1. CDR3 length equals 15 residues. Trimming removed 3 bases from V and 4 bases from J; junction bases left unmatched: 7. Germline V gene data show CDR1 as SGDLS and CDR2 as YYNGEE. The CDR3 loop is CASSAHRGLSYGYTF. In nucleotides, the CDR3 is TGTGCCAGCAGCGCACACAGGGGGCTTAGCTATGGCTACACCTTC. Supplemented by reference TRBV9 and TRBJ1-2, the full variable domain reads DSGVTQTPKHLITATGQRVTLRCSPRSGDLSVYWYQQSLDQGLQFLIQYYNGEERAKGNILERFSAQQFPDLHSELNLSSLELGDSALYFCASSAHRGLSYGYTFGSGTRLTVV.

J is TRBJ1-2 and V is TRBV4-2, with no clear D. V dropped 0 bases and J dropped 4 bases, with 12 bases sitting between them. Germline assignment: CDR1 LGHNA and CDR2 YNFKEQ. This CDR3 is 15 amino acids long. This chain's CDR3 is CASSQDRGMFYGYTF. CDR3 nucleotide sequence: TGTGCCAGCAGCCAAGATCGAGGGATGTTCTATGGCTACACCTTC.

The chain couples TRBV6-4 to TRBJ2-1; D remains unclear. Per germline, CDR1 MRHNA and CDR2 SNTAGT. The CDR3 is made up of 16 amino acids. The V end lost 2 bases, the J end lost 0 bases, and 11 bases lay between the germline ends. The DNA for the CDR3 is TGTGCCAGCAGTGACCAGGCGACGAGCTCCTACAATGAGCAGTTCTTC. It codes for CASSDQATSSYNEQFF.

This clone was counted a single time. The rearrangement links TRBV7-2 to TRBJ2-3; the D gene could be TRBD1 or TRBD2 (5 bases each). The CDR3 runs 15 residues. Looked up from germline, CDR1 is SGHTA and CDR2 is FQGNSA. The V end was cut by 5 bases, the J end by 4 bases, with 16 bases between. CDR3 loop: CASSVGTGWADTQYF. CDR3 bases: TGTGCCAGCAGCGTAGGGACCGGGTGGGCAGATACGCAGTATTTT.

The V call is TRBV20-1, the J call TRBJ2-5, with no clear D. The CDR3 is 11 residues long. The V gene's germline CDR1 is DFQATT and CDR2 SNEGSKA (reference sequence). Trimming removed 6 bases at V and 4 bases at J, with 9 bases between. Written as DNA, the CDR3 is TGCAGTGCGGGAATCAGAGAGACCCAGTACTTC. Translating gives CSAGIRETQYF.

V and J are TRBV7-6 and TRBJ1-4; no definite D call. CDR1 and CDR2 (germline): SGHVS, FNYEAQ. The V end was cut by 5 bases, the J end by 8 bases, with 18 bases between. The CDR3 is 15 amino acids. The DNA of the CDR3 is TGTGCCAGCAGCCAGGTGGGGAGCCCAGAGGAAAAACTGTTTTTT. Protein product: CASSQVGSPEEKLFF. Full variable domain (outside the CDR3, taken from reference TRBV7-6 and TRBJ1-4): GAGVSQSPRYKVTKRGQDVALRCDPISGHVSLYWYRQALGQGPEFLTYFNYEAQQDKSGLPNDRFSAERPEGSISTLTIQRTEQRDSAMYRCASSQVGSPEEKLFFGSGTQLSVL.

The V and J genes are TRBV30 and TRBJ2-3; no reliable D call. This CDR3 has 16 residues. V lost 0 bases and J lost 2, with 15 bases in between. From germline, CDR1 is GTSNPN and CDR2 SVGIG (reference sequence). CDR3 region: CAWSVLGEVVTDTQYF. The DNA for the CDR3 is TGTGCCTGGAGTGTACTTGGGGAAGTCGTCACAGATACGCAGTATTTT.

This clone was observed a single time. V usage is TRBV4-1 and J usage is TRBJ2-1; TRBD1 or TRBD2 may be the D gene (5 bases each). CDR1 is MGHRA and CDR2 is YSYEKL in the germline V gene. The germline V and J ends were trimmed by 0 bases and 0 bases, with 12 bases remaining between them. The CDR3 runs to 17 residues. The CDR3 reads CASSQDPGRSSYNEQFF. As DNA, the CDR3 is TGCGCCAGCAGCCAAGACCCGGGACGGAGCTCCTACAATGAGCAGTTCTTC.

CDR3 in amino acids: CASSLNFGSTDTQYF. The DNA of the CDR3 is TGCGCCAGCAGCTTAAACTTTGGGAGCACAGATACGCAGTATTTT. The J gene is TRBJ2-3, the V gene TRBV5-1; D call uncertain. Trimming removed 2 bases from V and 0 bases from J, with 10 bases in between. Per the germline V gene, CDR1 is SGHRS and CDR2 is YFSETQ. This CDR3 region has 15 residues.

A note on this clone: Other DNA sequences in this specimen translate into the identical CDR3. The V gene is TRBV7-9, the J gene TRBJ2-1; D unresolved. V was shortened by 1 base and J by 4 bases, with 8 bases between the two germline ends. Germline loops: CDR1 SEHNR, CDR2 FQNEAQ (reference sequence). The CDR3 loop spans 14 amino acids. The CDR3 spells CASSLVLGYNEQFF. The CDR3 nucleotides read TGTGCCAGCAGCTTAGTTCTCGGGTACAATGAGCAGTTCTTC. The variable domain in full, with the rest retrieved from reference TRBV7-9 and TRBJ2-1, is DTGVSQNPRHKITKRGQNVTFRCDPISEHNRLYWYRQTLGQGPEFLTYFQNEAQLEKSRLLSDRFSAERPKGSFSTLEIQRTEQGDSAMYLCASSLVLGYNEQFFGPGTRLTVL.

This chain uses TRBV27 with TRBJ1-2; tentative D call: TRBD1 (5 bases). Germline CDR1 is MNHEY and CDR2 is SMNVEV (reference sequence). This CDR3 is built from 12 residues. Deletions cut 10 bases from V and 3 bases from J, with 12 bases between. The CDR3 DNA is TGTGCCACCATCGGGGCAGACTATGGCTACACCTTC. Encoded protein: CATIGADYGYTF.

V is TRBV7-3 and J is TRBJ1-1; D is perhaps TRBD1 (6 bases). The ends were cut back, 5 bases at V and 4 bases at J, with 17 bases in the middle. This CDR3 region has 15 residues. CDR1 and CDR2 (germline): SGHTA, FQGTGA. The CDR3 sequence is CASSQVGGGGTEAFF. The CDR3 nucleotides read TGTGCCAGCAGCCAAGTCGGTGGAGGGGGCACTGAAGCTTTCTTT.

In nucleotides, the CDR3 is TGTGCCAGCAGCTTTGGACAGGGAGGGGGCTACACCTTC. It codes for CASSFGQGGGYTF. The chain joins TRBV12-3 or TRBV12-4 to TRBJ1-2; 8 bases align to TRBD1. V lost 6 bases to trimming and J lost 8 bases; unmatched junction nucleotides: 8. The CDR3 is made up of 13 amino acids.

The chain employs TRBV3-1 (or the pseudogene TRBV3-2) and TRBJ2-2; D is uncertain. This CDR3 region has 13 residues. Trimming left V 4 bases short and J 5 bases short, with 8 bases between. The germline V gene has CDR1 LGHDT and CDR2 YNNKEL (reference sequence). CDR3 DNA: TGTGCCAGCAGCCGACAACTTACCGGGGAGCTGTTTTTT. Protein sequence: CASSRQLTGELFF.

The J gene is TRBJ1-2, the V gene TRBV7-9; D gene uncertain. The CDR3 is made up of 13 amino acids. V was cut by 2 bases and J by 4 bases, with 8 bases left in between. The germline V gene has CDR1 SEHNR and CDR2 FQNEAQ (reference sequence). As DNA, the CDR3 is TGTGCCAGCAGCTTACTACCGGTCTATGGCTACACCTTC. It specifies CASSLLPVYGYTF. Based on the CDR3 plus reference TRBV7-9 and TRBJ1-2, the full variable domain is DTGVSQNPRHKITKRGQNVTFRCDPISEHNRLYWYRQTLGQGPEFLTYFQNEAQLEKSRLLSDRFSAERPKGSFSTLEIQRTEQGDSAMYLCASSLLPVYGYTFGSGTRLTVV.

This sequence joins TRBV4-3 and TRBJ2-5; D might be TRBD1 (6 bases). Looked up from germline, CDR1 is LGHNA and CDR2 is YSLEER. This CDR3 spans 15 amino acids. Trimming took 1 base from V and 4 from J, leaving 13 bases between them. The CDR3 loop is CASSQGTGFSETQYF. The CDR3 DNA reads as TGCGCCAGCAGCCAAGGAACAGGGTTTTCAGAGACCCAGTACTTC.

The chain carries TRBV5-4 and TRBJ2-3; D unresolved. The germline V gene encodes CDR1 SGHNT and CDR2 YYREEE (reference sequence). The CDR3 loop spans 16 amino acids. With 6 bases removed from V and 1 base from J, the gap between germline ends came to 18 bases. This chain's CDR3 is CASTTEEWSRTDTQYF. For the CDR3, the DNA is TGTGCCAGCACCACAGAGGAATGGTCCCGCACAGATACGCAGTATTTT.

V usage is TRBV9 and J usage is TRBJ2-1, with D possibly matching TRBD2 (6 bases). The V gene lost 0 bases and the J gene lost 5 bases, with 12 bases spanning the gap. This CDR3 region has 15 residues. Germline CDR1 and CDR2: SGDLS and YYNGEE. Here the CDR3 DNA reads TGTGCCAGCAGCGTAGCCGGGGGATTAGACAATGAGCAGTTCTTC. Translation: CASSVAGGLDNEQFF.

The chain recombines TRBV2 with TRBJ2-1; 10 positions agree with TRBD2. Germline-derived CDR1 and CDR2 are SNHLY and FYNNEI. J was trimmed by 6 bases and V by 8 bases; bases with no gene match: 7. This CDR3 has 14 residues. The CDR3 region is CASLGSGGANEQFF. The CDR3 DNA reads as TGTGCCAGCCTAGGGAGCGGGGGGGCCAATGAGCAGTTCTTC.

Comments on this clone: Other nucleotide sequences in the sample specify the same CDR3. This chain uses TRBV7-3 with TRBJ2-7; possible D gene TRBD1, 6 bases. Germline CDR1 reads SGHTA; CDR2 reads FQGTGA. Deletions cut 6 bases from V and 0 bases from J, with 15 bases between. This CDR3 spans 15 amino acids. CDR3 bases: TGTGCCAGCAGTCTTACTAGGGGGAGCTCCTACGAGCAGTACTTC. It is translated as CASSLTRGSSYEQYF. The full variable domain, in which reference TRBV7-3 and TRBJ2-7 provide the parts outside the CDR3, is GAGVSQTPSNKVTEKGKYVELRCDPISGHTALYWYRQSLGQGPEFLIYFQGTGAADDSGLPNDRFFAVRPEGSVSTLKIQRTERGDSAVYLCASSLTRGSSYEQYFGPGTRLTVT.

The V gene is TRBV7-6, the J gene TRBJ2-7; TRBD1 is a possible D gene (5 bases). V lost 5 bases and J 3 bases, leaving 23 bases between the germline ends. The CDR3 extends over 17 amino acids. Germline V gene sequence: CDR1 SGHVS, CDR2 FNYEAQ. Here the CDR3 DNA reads TGTGCCAGCAGCCCACCAATCTCAAACAGGATTAACTACGAGCAGTACTTC. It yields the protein CASSPPISNRINYEQYF.

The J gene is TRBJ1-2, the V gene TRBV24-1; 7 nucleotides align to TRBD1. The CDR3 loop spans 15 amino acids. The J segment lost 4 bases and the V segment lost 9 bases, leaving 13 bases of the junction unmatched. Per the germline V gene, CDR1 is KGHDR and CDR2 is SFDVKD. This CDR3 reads CATGDQQGKGYGYTF. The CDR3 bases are TGTGCCACCGGAGACCAACAGGGGAAGGGCTATGGCTACACCTTC.

The CDR3 is CASSHPTSGGRDTGELFF. CDR3 coding DNA: TGTGCCAGCAGCCACCCAACTAGCGGGGGGCGCGACACCGGGGAGCTGTTTTTT. This chain links TRBV3-1 (or the pseudogene TRBV3-2) with TRBJ2-2; TRBD2 matches 12 bases. V trimming: 3 bases; J trimming: 3 bases; junction bases outside the gene matches: 8. The CDR3 has 18 residues. The germline V gene encodes CDR1 LGHDT and CDR2 YNNKEL (reference sequence).

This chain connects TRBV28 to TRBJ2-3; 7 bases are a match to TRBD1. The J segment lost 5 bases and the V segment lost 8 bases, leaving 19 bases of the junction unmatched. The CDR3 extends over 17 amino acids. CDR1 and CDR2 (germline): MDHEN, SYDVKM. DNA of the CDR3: TGTGCCAGCGCCAGGGGGTTATCGGGCCTCCGGGGAGATACGCAGTATTTT. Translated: CASARGLSGLRGDTQYF.

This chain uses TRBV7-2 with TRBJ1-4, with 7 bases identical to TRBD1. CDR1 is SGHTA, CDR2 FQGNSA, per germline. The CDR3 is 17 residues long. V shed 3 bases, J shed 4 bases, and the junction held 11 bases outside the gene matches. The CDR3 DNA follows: TGTGCCAGCAGCTTCGCGCTGGCAGGGGGGGGTAATGAAAAACTGTTTTTT. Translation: CASSFALAGGGNEKLFF.

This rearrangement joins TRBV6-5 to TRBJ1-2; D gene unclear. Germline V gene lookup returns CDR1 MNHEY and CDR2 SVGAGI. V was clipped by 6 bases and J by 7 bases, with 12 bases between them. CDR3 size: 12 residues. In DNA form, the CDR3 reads TGTGCCAGCAGCCAAAGGGTAATTGGCTACACCTTC. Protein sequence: CASSQRVIGYTF.

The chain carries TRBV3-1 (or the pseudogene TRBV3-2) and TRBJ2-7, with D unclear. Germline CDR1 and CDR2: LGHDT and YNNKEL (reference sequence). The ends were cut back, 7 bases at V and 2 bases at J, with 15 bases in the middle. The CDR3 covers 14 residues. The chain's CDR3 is CASTSVPGAYEQYF. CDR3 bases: TGTGCCAGCACCTCGGTCCCTGGGGCCTACGAGCAGTACTTC.